The 27 T cell receptor beta chains below come from one sample, sequenced in a study of graft-versus-host responses after intestinal transplantation. Profiling relied on immunoSEQ multiplex PCR, and the TCRdb table lists in-frame clones only, not all of them. The table shows approximately 130,000 clones, with 90% to 95% occurring only once. For these receptors, no antigen is known. Sequencing was performed on unstimulated CD4+ T cells sorted from spleen or lymph node cells, taken before intestinal transplant. These receptor sequences come from a human donor who received an intestinal transplant.

V is TRBV5-1 and J is TRBJ1-2, with a possible D match to TRBD1 (5 bases). Trimming shortened V by 2 bases and J by 6 bases, and 17 bases separated the two germline ends. CDR3 length equals 15 residues. Germline V CDR1 and CDR2: SGHRS, YFSETQ. The DNA of the CDR3 is TGCGCCAGCAGCTTAACAGGACCGCCGGAAGATGGCTACACCTTC. Translated: CASSLTGPPEDGYTF.

The chain has TRBV5-5 and TRBJ1-4, with D unresolved. Germline loops: CDR1 SGHKS, CDR2 YYEKEE (reference sequence). The CDR3 is 12 residues long. Trimming shortened V by 4 bases and J by 8 bases, and 9 bases separated the two germline ends. Here the CDR3 reads CASSQGLEKLFF. CDR3 nucleotides: TGTGCCAGCAGCCAAGGACTGGAAAAACTGTTTTTT.

This clone showed up just once. This chain connects TRBV15 to TRBJ1-4, with TRBD1 as a possible D gene (5 bases). V was pared by 0 bases and J by 5 bases, with 10 bases between. The CDR3 is made up of 15 amino acids. Germline-derived CDR1 and CDR2 are LNHNV and YYDKDF (reference sequence). CDR3: CATSRDINRNEKLFF. The DNA for the CDR3 is TGTGCCACCAGCAGAGATATTAACAGGAATGAAAAACTGTTTTTT.

V gene TRBV6-1 combines with J gene TRBJ1-5; 10 nucleotides line up with TRBD1. Germline assignment: CDR1 MNHNS and CDR2 SASEGT. V shed 1 base, J shed 4 bases, and the junction held 10 bases outside the gene matches. This CDR3 has 18 residues. CDR3 sequence reads: CASSEVGTGVDLNQPQHF. The DNA for the CDR3 is TGTGCCAGCAGTGAAGTGGGGACAGGGGTCGATCTTAATCAGCCCCAGCATTTT.

The V and J genes are TRBV30 and TRBJ2-7; 14 bases line up with TRBD2. Germline V gives CDR1 GTSNPN, CDR2 SVGIG (reference sequence). CDR3 size: 17 residues. The V and J ends lost 3 bases and 0 bases, in that order; junction bases with no gene match: 7. The CDR3 region is CAWRGLAGVRNSYEQYF. CDR3 bases: TGTGCCTGGAGGGGACTAGCGGGGGTCAGAAACTCCTACGAGCAGTACTTC. Using reference TRBV30 and TRBJ2-7 for the parts outside the CDR3, the full variable domain is SQTIHQWPATLVQPVGSPLSLECTVEGTSNPNLYWYRQAAGRGLQLLFYSVGIGQISSEVPQNLSASRPQDRQFILSSKKLLLSDSGFYLCAWRGLAGVRNSYEQYFGPGTRLTVT.

The chain uses TRBV15 and TRBJ2-1, with TRBD2 identical over 10 bases. After removal of 3 bases from V and 0 bases from J, the junction contained 8 bases not matched to a gene. The CDR3 has 18 residues. CDR1 and CDR2 (germline): LNHNV, YYDKDF (reference sequence). In DNA form, the CDR3 reads TGTGCCACCAGCAGGTTGAAAGCGGGGGGGAGCTCCTACAATGAGCAGTTCTTC. This translates into CATSRLKAGGSSYNEQFF.

The chain recombines TRBV5-1 with TRBJ2-1; possibly TRBD1 or TRBD2 for D (6 bases each). The V end lost 2 bases, the J end lost 10 bases, and 13 bases lay between the germline ends. Germline V gene sequence: CDR1 SGHRS, CDR2 YFSETQ. The CDR3 has 13 residues. The CDR3 protein is CASSFPGAREQFF. The CDR3 DNA is TGCGCCAGCAGCTTTCCGGGGGCGAGGGAGCAGTTCTTC.

This chain connects TRBV30 to TRBJ2-1; D is undetermined. V gave up 8 bases and J gave up 0 bases, with 5 bases separating them. The CDR3 is 11 amino acids. Germline lookup yields CDR1 GTSNPN and CDR2 SVGIG (reference sequence). The CDR3: CALHSYNEQFF. CDR3 coding DNA: TGTGCCCTGCACTCCTACAATGAGCAGTTCTTC.

The chain employs TRBV30 and TRBJ1-1; D unresolved. Germline lookup yields CDR1 GTSNPN and CDR2 SVGIG (reference sequence). Trimming pared 4 bases from V and 4 bases from J, leaving 13 bases between. The CDR3 has 13 amino acids. CDR3 protein: CAWTRTALTEAFF. Here the CDR3 DNA reads TGTGCCTGGACCAGAACGGCCCTCACTGAAGCTTTCTTT.

The rearrangement links TRBV5-6 to TRBJ1-1; maybe TRBD1 (5 bases). V was clipped by 2 bases and J by 5 bases, with 10 bases between them. The CDR3 length is 13 residues. Germline loops: CDR1 SGHDT, CDR2 YYEEEE. The CDR3 sequence: CASSFPGATEAFF. CDR3 DNA: TGTGCCAGCAGCTTCCCCGGGGCGACTGAAGCTTTCTTT.

V usage is TRBV11-1 and J usage is TRBJ2-3; D is undetermined. The V and J ends lost 5 bases and 0 bases respectively, with 12 bases between them. CDR1 and CDR2 from the germline V gene are SGHAT and FQDESV (reference sequence). The CDR3 loop spans 15 amino acids. CDR3 region: CASSLTPTSTDTQYF. In nucleotides, the CDR3 is TGTGCCAGCAGCCTAACTCCTACTAGCACAGATACGCAGTATTTT. Supplemented by reference TRBV11-1 and TRBJ2-3, the full variable domain reads EAEVAQSPRYKITEKSQAVAFWCDPISGHATLYWYRQILGQGPELLVQFQDESVVDDSQLPKDRFSAERLKGVDSTLKIQPAELGDSAMYLCASSLTPTSTDTQYFGPGTRLTVL.

This clone was picked up one time. This chain connects TRBV15 to TRBJ1-5; D is unclear. Trimming removed 1 base from V and 4 bases from J, with 2 bases in between. Germline lookup yields CDR1 LNHNV and CDR2 YYDKDF (reference sequence). This CDR3 comprises 12 residues. CDR3: CATSRANQPQHF. Here the CDR3 DNA reads TGTGCCACCAGCAGAGCTAATCAGCCCCAGCATTTT.

As DNA, the CDR3 is TGTGCCAGCAGCTACCAGGGGGCAAGGGAGCAGTACTTC. This gives the protein CASSYQGAREQYF. The genes are TRBV5-6 and TRBJ2-7, with TRBD1 matching over 8 bases. From germline, CDR1 is SGHDT and CDR2 YYEEEE. The J segment lost 7 bases and the V segment lost 3 bases, leaving 6 bases of the junction unmatched. CDR3 length equals 13 residues.

V usage is TRBV4-2 and J usage is TRBJ2-2; 9 positions match TRBD2. The CDR3 is made up of 17 amino acids. V lost 0 bases, J lost 4 bases, and 6 bases stayed unmatched. CDR1 and CDR2 from the germline V gene are LGHNA and YNFKEQ. CDR3: CASSQEGGGAFTGELFF. CDR3 coding DNA: TGTGCCAGCAGCCAAGAAGGCGGGGGGGCCTTCACCGGGGAGCTGTTTTTT.

The chain joins TRBV6-5 to TRBJ2-2; D is undetermined. V lost 4 bases to trimming and J lost 7 bases, with 16 bases between them. CDR1 and CDR2 from the germline V gene are MNHEY and SVGAGI. The CDR3 is made up of 15 amino acids. The CDR3: CASSSVGYRGGELFF. CDR3 sequence (DNA): TGTGCCAGCAGTTCAGTAGGGTACAGAGGCGGGGAGCTGTTTTTT.

The genes are TRBV30 and TRBJ2-3, with 9 positions matching TRBD2. Germline V gene data show CDR1 as GTSNPN and CDR2 as SVGIG (reference sequence). With 0 bases clipped from V and 0 bases from J, the junction kept 4 bases outside the gene matches. CDR3 size: 16 residues. The CDR3 DNA sequence: TGTGCCTGGAGTGTAGGGCTAGCGGGGAGCACAGATACGCAGTATTTT. Translated, it gives CAWSVGLAGSTDTQYF.

The rearrangement joins TRBV6-1 to TRBJ1-1; D remains unclear. Germline V gives CDR1 MNHNS, CDR2 SASEGT. The V gene lost 0 bases and the J gene lost 1 base, with 6 bases spanning the gap. The CDR3 length is 14 residues. The DNA of the CDR3 is TGTGCCAGCAGTGAAGCATGGCGGAACACTGAAGCTTTCTTT. As protein: CASSEAWRNTEAFF.

V and J are TRBV11-3 and TRBJ2-2; possibly TRBD2 for D (7 bases). CDR1 SGHNT and CDR2 YENEEA come from the germline V gene. This CDR3 is 14 amino acids long. Trimming took off 7 bases at V and 7 bases at J, with 16 bases between the two ends. CDR3 amino acids: CASKGGAANGELFF. The CDR3 DNA is TGTGCCAGCAAAGGGGGGGCGGCCAACGGGGAGCTGTTTTTT.

The chain couples TRBV20-1 to TRBJ2-1, with D unresolved. Germline V gives CDR1 DFQATT, CDR2 SNEGSKA (reference sequence). The CDR3 loop spans 9 amino acids. Trimming took off 5 bases at V and 7 bases at J, with 3 bases between the two ends. The CDR3 sequence is CSAGNEQFF. The CDR3 DNA reads as TGCAGTGCTGGTAATGAGCAGTTCTTC.

The rearrangement uses TRBV2 and TRBJ2-7; TRBD1 matches at 9 bases. This CDR3 is 14 amino acids long. Trimming took 8 bases from V and 9 from J; bases not matched to a gene: 14. Germline CDR1 and CDR2: SNHLY and FYNNEI. The DNA for the CDR3 is TGTGCCAGCCGGCGAGGGACAGGGCCGACGGGGCAGTACTTC. It is translated as CASRRGTGPTGQYF. The full variable domain, its missing parts supplied by reference TRBV2 and TRBJ2-7, is EPEVTQTPSHQVTQMGQEVILRCVPISNHLYFYWYRQILGQKVEFLVSFYNNEISEKSEIFDDQFSVERPDGSNFTLKIRSTKLEDSAMYFCASRRGTGPTGQYFGPGTRLTVT.

The chain has TRBV5-1 and TRBJ1-1, with TRBD1 as a possible D gene (5 bases). CDR1 and CDR2 (germline): SGHRS, YFSETQ. The CDR3 sequence is 13 residues long. The V end was cut by 3 bases, the J end by 4 bases, with 10 bases between. The CDR3 DNA sequence: TGCGCCAGCAGCTCCAGGGTCGGCACTGAAGCTTTCTTT. It translates to CASSSRVGTEAFF.

The CDR3 DNA is TGTGCCAGCAGTTTATGGGGACAGGAAAGTTTCCGCTATGGCTACACCTTC. Translating it yields CASSLWGQESFRYGYTF. The V call is TRBV27, the J call TRBJ1-2, with 8 positions matching TRBD1. Germline loops: CDR1 MNHEY, CDR2 SMNVEV (reference sequence). The CDR3 consists of 17 residues. V trimming: 1 base; J trimming: 4 bases; junction bases outside the gene matches: 11.

The chain uses TRBV10-3 and TRBJ1-5, with no clear D. The CDR3 is made up of 14 amino acids. Germline values: CDR1 ENHRY, CDR2 SYGVKD. V was clipped by 6 bases and J by 1 base, with 10 bases between them. CDR3 region: CAISPEGSNQPQHF. The CDR3 DNA reads TGTGCCATCAGCCCCGAGGGAAGCAATCAGCCCCAGCATTTT.

The chain uses TRBV18 and TRBJ2-2; D may be TRBD1 or TRBD2 (6 bases each). Looked up from germline, CDR1 is KGHSH and CDR2 is LQKENI. With 2 bases removed from V and 6 bases from J, the gap between germline ends came to 16 bases. CDR3 length: 16 residues. This chain's CDR3 is CASSPVYPGEAGELFF. The CDR3, as DNA: TGTGCCAGCTCACCAGTCTACCCAGGGGAGGCCGGGGAGCTGTTTTTT.

The gene calls are TRBV19 and TRBJ1-2, with D possibly matching TRBD1 (5 bases). Germline V gives CDR1 LNHDA, CDR2 SQIVND (reference sequence). The CDR3 covers 16 residues. Trimming removed 5 bases at V and 8 bases at J, with 24 bases between. This chain's CDR3 is CASSPRHQGRLTGYTF. CDR3 nucleotide sequence: TGTGCCAGTAGTCCGCGTCATCAGGGACGGTTGACGGGCTACACCTTC.

The sample holds a few counts of this clone. CDR3 residues: CASSEDRRYVEGYTF. The DNA of the CDR3 is TGTGCCAGCTCGGAGGACAGGCGCTACGTCGAGGGCTACACCTTC. This chain connects TRBV19 to TRBJ1-2, with 7 bases that match TRBD1. This CDR3 is 15 amino acids long. With 9 bases clipped from V and 8 bases from J, the junction kept 18 bases outside the gene matches. The germline CDR1 and CDR2 sequences are LNHDA and SQIVND (reference sequence).

The rearrangement links TRBV14 to TRBJ2-1; TRBD2 might be the D (5 bases). Germline-derived CDR1 and CDR2 are SGHDN and FVKESK. The CDR3 covers 17 residues. Between the trimmed V and J ends, which lost 0 bases and 7 bases, there was a span of 19 bases. The CDR3 bases are TGTGCCAGCAGCCAAGAGAAAGGGCCTAGGCGGAGGAATGAGCAGTTCTTC. The encoded protein is CASSQEKGPRRRNEQFF.